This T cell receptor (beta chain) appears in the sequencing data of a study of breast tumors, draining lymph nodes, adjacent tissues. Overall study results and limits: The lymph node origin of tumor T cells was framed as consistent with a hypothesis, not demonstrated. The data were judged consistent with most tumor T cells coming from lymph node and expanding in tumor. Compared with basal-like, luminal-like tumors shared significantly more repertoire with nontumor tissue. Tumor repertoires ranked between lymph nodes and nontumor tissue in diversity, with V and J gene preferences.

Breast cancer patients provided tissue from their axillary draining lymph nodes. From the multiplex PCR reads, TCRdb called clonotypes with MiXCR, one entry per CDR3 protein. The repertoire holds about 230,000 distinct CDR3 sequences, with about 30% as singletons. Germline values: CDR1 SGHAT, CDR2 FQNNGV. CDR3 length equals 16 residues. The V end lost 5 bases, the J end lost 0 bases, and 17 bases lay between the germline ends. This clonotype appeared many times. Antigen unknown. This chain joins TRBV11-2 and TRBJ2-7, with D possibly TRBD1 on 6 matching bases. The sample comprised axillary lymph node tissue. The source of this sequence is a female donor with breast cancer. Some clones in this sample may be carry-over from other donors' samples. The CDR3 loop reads CASSPLGQGPSYEQYF. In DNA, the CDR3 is TGTGCCAGCAGCCCATTGGGGCAGGGGCCCTCCTACGAGCAGTACTTC.